The T cell receptor beta chain under discussion was sequenced for a study of cytomegalovirus exposure and HLA in healthy donors. As for the study in general: T cells numbering about 200 million yielded fewer than 140 million unique TCR beta sequences in an earlier analysis.

Study-wide results and limits: Some V segments, including TRBV6-2 and TRBV6-3, were excluded as indistinguishable. In an earlier analysis, about 87% or about 30%: the productive usage of most TCR beta V segments.

Concerning this clone: Its antigen is not known.

The ends lost 4 bases at V and 0 bases at J; junction bases unmatched: 2. Looked up from germline, CDR1 is SGHAT and CDR2 is FQDESV (reference sequence). The CDR3 is 15 amino acids. The PCR used 60 Vbeta and 13 Jbeta primers. Generated by immunoSEQ multiplex PCR, the TCRdb table keeps only in-frame clones and is missing some. This sample yields 50,000 to 75,000 clones, of which roughly 80% are seen a single time; 1.5% to 2% belongs to the top ten. The sequenced material came from PBMCs. The receptor comes from a human donor in good health. V usage is TRBV11-1 and J usage is TRBJ2-1, with TRBD2 matching 8 bases. CDR3 DNA: TGTGCCAGCAGCTCGGGAGGGCGCTCCTACAATGAGCAGTTCTTC. Translation gives CASSSGGRSYNEQFF.